The T cell receptor beta chain under discussion was sequenced for a study of blood T cell repertoires in COVID-19. Germline CDR1 and CDR2: MGHDK and SYGVNS. The CDR3 loop spans 13 amino acids. V gave up 7 bases and J gave up 6 bases; unmatched junction bases: 5. The method was immunoSEQ multiplex PCR; TCRdb's version includes in-frame clones alone and lacks a portion of them. The sample yields roughly 250,000 clones, 75% to 90% seen once. This receptor was obtained from a human donor in a cohort sampled during active COVID-19. The chain has TRBV25-1 and TRBJ1-4, with 7 bases that match TRBD1. Sequencing input: peripheral blood. CDR3 nucleotide sequence: TGTGCCAGCACCCTACAGGGGCATGAAAAACTGTTTTTT. Translating it yields CASTLQGHEKLFF.